These 23 T cell receptor beta chains came from one sample sequenced in a study of T cells after yellow fever vaccination. Each CDR3 protein gets one entry after TCRdb re-called the 5' RACE reads with MiXCR. The table records under 400,000 distinct CDR3 sequences, around an eighth of them present only once. The source material was CD4+ T cells sorted from PBMCs, sampled 15 days after the yellow fever booster vaccination. These TCRs come from a man younger than 30 who received the YFV17D yellow fever vaccine.

The genes are TRBV20-1 and TRBJ1-6, with D possibly TRBD1 on 5 matching bases. From germline, CDR1 is DFQATT and CDR2 SNEGSKA (reference sequence). CDR3 length equals 13 residues. Trimming took off 0 bases at V and 17 bases at J, with 17 bases between the two ends. The CDR3 nucleotides are TGCAGTGCTAGAGATACGGGTGTGGGGGGAGTCCACTTT. This codes for CSARDTGVGGVHF.

Many counts were recorded for this clonotype. This chain connects TRBV5-5 to TRBJ2-1; a possible D gene is TRBD2 (6 bases). This CDR3 is built from 13 residues. V was pared by 4 bases and J by 9 bases, with 14 bases between. Per the germline V gene, CDR1 is SGHKS and CDR2 is YYEKEE (reference sequence). The CDR3 loop reads CASSPRLDGEQFF. The CDR3 DNA sequence: TGTGCCAGCAGCCCCAGACTAGACGGTGAGCAGTTCTTC.

This clonotype was picked up a small number of times. This chain links TRBV29-1 with TRBJ2-4; D not certain. Looked up from germline, CDR1 is SQVTM and CDR2 is ANQGSEA. Trimming took off 4 bases at V and 0 bases at J, with 4 bases between the two ends. The CDR3 is 12 amino acids. CDR3 in DNA: TGCAGCGTTGGGCTAGCCAAAAACATTCAGTACTTC. This gives the protein CSVGLAKNIQYF.

The DNA of the CDR3 is TGTGCCAGCAGCTCCCAGGGGACCCCCTACAATGAGCAGTTCTTC. Its protein product is CASSSQGTPYNEQFF. V usage is TRBV7-9 and J usage is TRBJ2-1, with D possibly matching TRBD1 (6 bases). V was shortened by 4 bases and J by 2 bases, with 12 bases between the two germline ends. This CDR3 spans 15 amino acids. Germline-derived CDR1 and CDR2 are SEHNR and FQNEAQ (reference sequence).

This clonotype has more than one count but fewer than ten. The gene calls are TRBV7-9 and TRBJ2-5; D remains unclear. The CDR3 consists of 14 residues. The V end lost 2 bases, the J end lost 1 base, and 8 bases lay between the germline ends. Germline lookup yields CDR1 SEHNR and CDR2 FQNEAQ (reference sequence). CDR3 sequence: CASSLSLVQETQYF. The CDR3 DNA reads TGTGCCAGCAGCTTATCGCTGGTCCAAGAGACCCAGTACTTC.

V gene TRBV28 combines with J gene TRBJ2-2; D is undetermined. V lost 3 bases and J 3 bases, leaving 11 bases between the germline ends. The length of the CDR3 is 15 residues. Germline V gene lookup returns CDR1 MDHEN and CDR2 SYDVKM. CDR3 DNA sequence: TGTGCCAGCAGTTTGGGTGGGCTTTACACCGGGGAGCTGTTTTTT. Amino acids: CASSLGGLYTGELFF.

The rearrangement joins TRBV6-2 or TRBV6-3 to TRBJ2-1; possibly TRBD1 for D (6 bases). The V gene lost 5 bases and the J gene lost 8 bases, with 22 bases spanning the gap. CDR1 and CDR2 (germline): MNHEY, SVGEGT. The CDR3 has 16 amino acids. The CDR3 reads CASSDLTGSTDHEQFF. The CDR3 DNA sequence: TGTGCCAGCAGTGACCTTACAGGGAGTACTGATCATGAGCAGTTCTTC.

The rearrangement joins TRBV5-5 to TRBJ2-3; the match to TRBD2 covers 7 bases. The CDR3 loop spans 16 amino acids. The J segment lost 3 bases and the V segment lost 4 bases, leaving 11 bases of the junction unmatched. CDR1 is SGHKS and CDR2 is YYEKEE in the germline V gene (reference sequence). The CDR3 loop is CASSGGELMGTDTQYF. Here the CDR3 DNA reads TGTGCCAGCAGCGGGGGGGAGCTTATGGGAACAGATACGCAGTATTTT. Based on the CDR3 plus reference TRBV5-5 and TRBJ2-3, the full variable domain is DAGVTQSPTHLIKTRGQQVTLRCSPISGHKSVSWYQQVLGQGPQFIFQYYEKEERGRGNFPDRFSARQFPNYSSELNVNALLLGDSALYLCASSGGELMGTDTQYFGPGTRLTVL.

This clonotype has just a few counts. CDR3 protein: CSATQGTSGGEQYV. CDR3 bases: TGCAGTGCCACCCAGGGGACTAGCGGGGGCGAGCAGTACGTC. The rearrangement joins TRBV20-1 to TRBJ2-7; 14 nucleotides line up with TRBD2. The CDR3 loop spans 14 amino acids. Germline CDR1 DFQATT, CDR2 SNEGSKA (reference sequence). The V segment lost 6 bases and the J segment 6 bases; nucleotides outside the gene matches: 7.

This clonotype appeared a few times. The rearrangement uses TRBV12-3 or TRBV12-4 and TRBJ1-4; no firm D call. CDR3 length: 14 amino acids. V was shortened by 1 base and J by 4 bases, with 7 bases between the two germline ends. The CDR3 nucleotides are TGTGCCAGCAGTTTAGTGGAGGATAATGAAAAACTGTTTTTT. Its translation is CASSLVEDNEKLFF.

There are a few counts of this clonotype. This sequence joins TRBV7-6 and TRBJ1-2; D gene unclear. CDR1 and CDR2 from the germline V gene are SGHVS and FNYEAQ. The CDR3 is 15 residues long. V was pared by 2 bases and J by 7 bases, with 17 bases between. This chain's CDR3 is CASSLSPGQSAGYTF. Here the CDR3 DNA reads TGTGCCAGCAGCTTATCCCCGGGCCAAAGCGCTGGCTACACCTTC.

This clonotype was detected a few times. The genes are TRBV4-3 and TRBJ1-5, with D unresolved. The CDR3 totals 14 residues. V gave up 0 bases and J gave up 7 bases, with 10 bases separating them. CDR1 and CDR2 from the germline V gene are LGHNA and YSLEER. The CDR3 sequence is CASSQDASGQPQHF. The CDR3, as DNA: TGCGCCAGCAGCCAAGACGCGTCGGGGCAGCCCCAGCATTTT.

This clonotype was recorded a few times. This chain joins TRBV20-1 and TRBJ1-1, with D unresolved. The CDR3 has 13 amino acids. Germline V gene sequence: CDR1 DFQATT, CDR2 SNEGSKA (reference sequence). V lost 5 bases and J 5 bases, leaving 15 bases between the germline ends. CDR3 DNA sequence: TGCAGTGCTGGCGGTCGGGGAATAACTGAAGCTTTCTTT. It translates to CSAGGRGITEAFF.

The chain couples TRBV7-2 to TRBJ1-1; D remains ambiguous. There are 14 residues in the CDR3. Trimming took off 2 bases at V and 3 bases at J, with 10 bases between the two ends. The V gene's germline CDR1 is SGHTA and CDR2 FQGNSA. CDR3 region: CASSLTWRDTEAFF. Here the CDR3 DNA reads TGTGCCAGCAGCTTAACATGGAGGGACACTGAAGCTTTCTTT.

This clonotype was seen more than once but under ten times. The gene calls are TRBV20-1 and TRBJ2-3; D not resolved. CDR3 length equals 12 residues. The germline V and J ends were trimmed by 6 bases and 1 base, with 8 bases remaining between them. The germline V gene has CDR1 DFQATT and CDR2 SNEGSKA (reference sequence). The CDR3 DNA sequence: TGCAGTGCAGACAAGCGCACAGATACGCAGTATTTT. The encoded protein is CSADKRTDTQYF.

This clonotype was detected a few times. J is TRBJ2-7 and V is TRBV6-6; D perhaps matches TRBD2 (6 bases). The V gene's germline CDR1 is MNHNY and CDR2 SVGAGI (reference sequence). V was clipped by 2 bases and J by 5 bases, with 22 bases between them. The CDR3 runs 17 residues. For the CDR3, the DNA is TGTGCCAGCAGTTACGCTCCCAAGTGGGCAGGAGGGAACGAGCAGTACGTC. The encoded protein is CASSYAPKWAGGNEQYV.

This clonotype appeared many times. This chain connects TRBV5-6 to TRBJ2-7, with 9 bases identical to TRBD1. The length of the CDR3 is 13 residues. V shed 4 bases and J 4 bases; nucleotides not matched to a gene: 3. Germline lookup yields CDR1 SGHDT and CDR2 YYEEEE. DNA for the CDR3: TGTGCCAGCAGCGGGGGACAGGGATACGAGCAGTACTTC. Protein: CASSGGQGYEQYF.

This clonotype was observed a few times. V and J are TRBV5-1 and TRBJ2-5; TRBD2 matches 9 bases. The CDR3 has 15 residues. V shed 0 bases and J 5 bases; nucleotides not matched to a gene: 5. Germline-derived CDR1 and CDR2 are SGHRS and YFSETQ. The chain's CDR3 is CASSLVGLAWETQYF. DNA of the CDR3: TGCGCCAGCAGCTTGGTCGGACTAGCGTGGGAGACCCAGTACTTC.

This clonotype was counted only a few times. The J gene is TRBJ2-7, the V gene TRBV11-2, with no clear D. This CDR3 comprises 12 residues. CDR1 and CDR2 from the germline V gene are SGHAT and FQNNGV. V was shortened by 0 bases and J by 7 bases, with 7 bases between the two germline ends. The CDR3 spells CASSLDVGEQYF. CDR3 in DNA: TGTGCCAGCAGCTTAGATGTAGGGGAGCAGTACTTC.

The chain recombines TRBV6-2 or TRBV6-3 with TRBJ2-7; 11 nucleotides agree with TRBD1. The germline V gene encodes CDR1 MNHEY and CDR2 SVGEGT. The CDR3 consists of 14 residues. This chain's CDR3 is CASSPGGTGGSPDV. The CDR3 bases are TGTGCCAGCAGTCCCGGTGGGACAGGGGGATCACCCGACGTC.

This clonotype has more than one count but fewer than ten. The rearrangement joins TRBV9 to TRBJ2-2, with 11 bases aligning to TRBD1. The CDR3 runs 16 residues. V shed 1 base and J 6 bases; nucleotides not matched to a gene: 5. Per germline, CDR1 SGDLS and CDR2 YYNGEE. The CDR3 is CASSVSPGQGAGELFF. CDR3 DNA sequence: TGTGCCAGCAGCGTATCTCCGGGACAGGGGGCCGGGGAGCTGTTTTTT. The full variable domain, completed using reference TRBV9 and TRBJ2-2, is DSGVTQTPKHLITATGQRVTLRCSPRSGDLSVYWYQQSLDQGLQFLIQYYNGEERAKGNILERFSAQQFPDLHSELNLSSLELGDSALYFCASSVSPGQGAGELFFGEGSRLTVL.

This rearrangement joins TRBV20-1 to TRBJ1-5; TRBD1 agrees at 9 bases. The V and J ends lost 5 bases and 5 bases, in that order; junction bases with no gene match: 10. Germline assignment: CDR1 DFQATT and CDR2 SNEGSKA (reference sequence). The CDR3 has 15 residues. This CDR3 reads CSAYTGGKGDQPQHF. The CDR3 bases are TGCAGTGCTTACACAGGGGGCAAGGGGGATCAGCCCCAGCATTTT.

The gene calls are TRBV2 and TRBJ2-7; D gene ambiguous. This CDR3 has 12 residues. Germline CDR1 reads SNHLY; CDR2 reads FYNNEI. The V end lost 8 bases, the J end lost 6 bases, and 14 bases lay between the germline ends. This CDR3 is CASRSPVGEQYF. The CDR3 DNA is TGTGCCAGCCGGAGCCCTGTGGGCGAGCAGTACTTC.